In its sample, the clone carrying this T cell receptor (beta chain) was seen once. Data came from immunoSEQ multiplex PCR; TCRdb stores just in-frame clones and leaves some out. This sample yields tens of thousands of clones, of which around 91% are seen a single time; 5% to 6.5% belongs to the top ten. This sample was taken from a study of blood T cell repertoires in COVID-19. Study overall: Sample material is recorded as cDNA or gDNA derived from T cells, B-cell-depleted T cells, or PBMCs.

Trimming removed 6 bases from V and 0 bases from J; junction bases left unmatched: 2. Germline values: CDR1 LNHDA, CDR2 SQIVND (reference sequence). The CDR3 totals 16 residues. The chain uses TRBV19 and TRBJ2-1, with 13 nucleotides matching TRBD2. The origin of this receptor is a man aged 50 or older with acute or convalescent COVID-19. Sample: peripheral blood. The CDR3 region has the DNA TGTGCCAGTAGAGGGACTAGCGGGGACTCCTACAATGAGCAGTTCTTC. Protein product: CASRGTSGDSYNEQFF.